This T cell receptor beta chain was identified during a study of technical replicates of blood from four donors. The V end was cut by 9 bases, the J end by 6 bases, with 24 bases between. The CDR3 has 16 amino acids. Per germline, CDR1 LNHNV and CDR2 YYDKDF (reference sequence). Profiling relied on immunoSEQ multiplex PCR, and the TCRdb table lists in-frame clones only, not all of them. Seen here are about 80,000 clones, 95% to 98% observed once, and the top ten hold under 0.35%. The sequenced sample was T cells isolated from PBMCs. This TCR was recovered from a human donor in good health. The J gene is TRBJ2-1, the V gene TRBV15, with a possible D match to TRBD2 (5 bases). The CDR3 here is CATTGDGYPEGNEQFF. In DNA, the CDR3 is TGTGCCACGACGGGTGACGGGTACCCCGAGGGCAATGAGCAGTTCTTC.